Detailed here is one TCR beta chain. The data derive from a study of OX40 agonist ivuxolimab in advanced cancers. The assay was immunoSEQ multiplex PCR, and TCRdb's table has in-frame clones only and misses some. The data hold 75,000 to 100,000 clones, with 80% to 90% observed a single time. Looked up from germline, CDR1 is MGHRA and CDR2 is YSYEKL. V trimming: 3 bases; J trimming: 10 bases; junction bases outside the gene matches: 8. The CDR3 spans 14 residues. The sample here was CD4+ or CD8+ T cells sorted from blood, taken in a trial of the OX40 agonist ivuxolimab. The receptor was derived from an adult with an advanced solid tumor such as melanoma, head and neck, liver or kidney cancer. The V gene is TRBV4-1, the J gene TRBJ2-7; 11 nucleotides align to TRBD1. For the CDR3, the DNA is TGCGCCAGCAGCCAGCCCGGACAGGGGGCCTCTCAGTACTTC. Translated: CASSQPGQGASQYF.